These 18 T cell receptor beta chains were sequenced from one sample in a study of beta chain features in type 1 diabetes. The entirety of the isolated RNA underwent reverse transcription, so expressed TCRB transcripts were sequenced. Sequencing used immunoSEQ multiplex PCR; TCRdb keeps in-frame clones, though not all of them. The data hold roughly 240,000 clones, with 13% to 15% observed a single time. Input material: naive CD4+ T cells from blood. These receptors came from a woman aged 40 to 49 in good health.

This clone has only a few counts. The rearrangement uses TRBV7-2 and TRBJ2-7, with 9 bases matching TRBD2. CDR3 length: 15 residues. The V gene end was trimmed by 2 bases and the J gene end by 7 bases; junction bases not matched to a gene: 9. CDR1 is SGHTA, CDR2 FQGNSA, per germline. The DNA for the CDR3 is TGTGCCAGCAGCTTAACTAAGCGGGGGGTGAGTGAGCAGTACTTC. Encoded protein: CASSLTKRGVSEQYF.

This chain joins TRBV4-2 and TRBJ2-3, with TRBD2 matching over 10 bases. This CDR3 has 19 amino acids. J was trimmed by 1 base and V by 1 base; bases with no gene match: 11. In germline, CDR1 is LGHNA, CDR2 YNFKEQ. The CDR3 coding sequence is TGTGCCAGCAGCCAAGTCAGCGGGGGGGCCAGGGAGGGCACAGATACGCAGTATTTT. It encodes CASSQVSGGAREGTDTQYF.

This clone was seen a few times. The V and J genes are TRBV7-9 and TRBJ2-3; 9 nucleotides align to TRBD2. The CDR3 contains 18 residues. Germline V gene sequence: CDR1 SEHNR, CDR2 FQNEAQ (reference sequence). V gave up 5 bases and J gave up 3 bases; unmatched junction bases: 15. The CDR3 spells CASSPLTGTSRGTDTQYF. The DNA of the CDR3 is TGTGCCAGCAGCCCACTTACCGGGACTAGCCGAGGGACAGATACGCAGTATTTT.

At least ten counts were recorded for this clone. The V and J genes are TRBV7-9 and TRBJ1-6; unclear D gene. V lost 1 base to trimming and J lost 12 bases, with 10 bases between them. CDR1 is SEHNR and CDR2 is FQNEAQ in the germline V gene (reference sequence). The CDR3 covers 13 residues. CDR3 sequence: CASSLEAGRPLHF. The CDR3 DNA reads TGTGCCAGCAGCTTAGAAGCGGGTAGACCCCTCCACTTT.

This chain joins TRBV2 and TRBJ2-7; 7 bases agree with TRBD1. The trim removed 7 bases at V and 0 bases at J, leaving 12 bases unmatched. The CDR3 has 16 amino acids. CDR1 is SNHLY, CDR2 FYNNEI, per germline. CDR3 nucleotide sequence: TGTGCCAGCAAAGAAAGACCCGGGACAGACTCCTACGAGCAGTACTTC. Amino acids: CASKERPGTDSYEQYF.

This clone was observed a few times. V is TRBV25-1 and J is TRBJ1-6; TRBD1 agrees at 9 bases. Trimming at V came to 6 bases and at J to 6 bases, leaving 6 bases not matched to a gene. CDR3 length: 15 residues. Germline CDR1 and CDR2: MGHDK and SYGVNS. CDR3: CASRGTGRGNSPLHF. The CDR3 DNA follows: TGTGCCAGCAGAGGGACAGGGAGGGGTAATTCACCCCTCCACTTT.

This clone has only a few counts. The V and J genes are TRBV4-2 and TRBJ1-5; TRBD1 might be the D (6 bases). Germline values: CDR1 LGHNA, CDR2 YNFKEQ. The CDR3 length is 16 residues. Trimming removed 0 bases from V and 3 bases from J, with 12 bases in between. Here the CDR3 DNA reads TGTGCCAGCAGCCAAGAACAGGGTCGATACAATCAGCCCCAGCATTTT. This gives the protein CASSQEQGRYNQPQHF.

V gene TRBV7-8 combines with J gene TRBJ2-5; D might be TRBD2 (6 bases). This CDR3 is built from 14 residues. With 3 bases removed from V and 3 bases from J, the gap between germline ends came to 11 bases. Germline CDR1 reads SGHVS; CDR2 reads FQNEAQ. The DNA for the CDR3 is TGTGCCAGCAGCTTCGGGGGAACCAAAGAGACCCAGTACTTC. Amino acids: CASSFGGTKETQYF.

This clone was seen a handful of times. The chain recombines TRBV7-2 with TRBJ2-1; D unresolved. V was pared by 1 base and J by 9 bases, with 10 bases between. The CDR3 loop spans 13 amino acids. In germline, CDR1 is SGHTA, CDR2 FQGNSA. The CDR3 sequence is CASSLGASFEQFF. Written as DNA, the CDR3 is TGTGCCAGCAGCTTAGGTGCTAGTTTTGAGCAGTTCTTC. The full variable domain, in which reference TRBV7-2 and TRBJ2-1 provide the parts outside the CDR3, is GAGVSQSPSNKVTEKGKDVELRCDPISGHTALYWYRQSLGQGLEFLIYFQGNSAPDKSGLPSDRFSAERTGGSVSTLTIQRTQQEDSAVYLCASSLGASFEQFFGPGTRLTVL.

This clone was picked up a small number of times. The chain has TRBV5-1 and TRBJ2-1; weak D call: TRBD2 (6 bases). V was pared by 7 bases and J by 6 bases, with 17 bases between. In germline, CDR1 is SGHRS, CDR2 YFSETQ. The CDR3 totals 14 residues. CDR3 nucleotide sequence: TGCGCCAGCGGGGTGGGGGGTTCGAGCAATGAGCAGTTCTTC. Translating it yields CASGVGGSSNEQFF.

There are a few counts of this clone. The gene calls are TRBV10-3 and TRBJ1-1; possibly TRBD1 for D (5 bases). This CDR3 contains 13 residues. Trimming removed 7 bases at V and 2 bases at J, with 11 bases between. The germline V gene encodes CDR1 ENHRY and CDR2 SYGVKD. In nucleotides, the CDR3 is TGTGCCATCAACGGGGGGGAAAACACTGAAGCTTTCTTT. Amino acids: CAINGGENTEAFF.

This rearrangement joins TRBV11-3 to TRBJ1-2, with D hard to call. The CDR3 spans 15 residues. In germline, CDR1 is SGHNT, CDR2 YENEEA. V was pared by 0 bases and J by 0 bases, with 8 bases between. The CDR3 DNA is TGTGCCAGCAGCTTAGACAGGCACTCTAACTATGGCTACACCTTC. Its translation: CASSLDRHSNYGYTF.

The rearrangement uses TRBV25-1 and TRBJ2-7; the match to TRBD1 covers 7 bases. Losses at the gene ends were 1 base for V and 2 bases for J; bases not matched to a gene: 11. CDR1 is MGHDK, CDR2 SYGVNS, per germline. The CDR3 totals 17 residues. The CDR3 DNA reads as TGTGCCAGCAGTGAATGCCGACAGGGAAACTTTCCCTACGAGCAGTACTTC. This sequence encodes CASSECRQGNFPYEQYF.

This chain uses TRBV6-4 with TRBJ2-1; D unresolved. Germline CDR1 MRHNA, CDR2 SNTAGT. This CDR3 is 14 amino acids long. The germline V and J ends were trimmed by 3 bases and 1 base, with 7 bases remaining between them. The CDR3 DNA sequence: TGTGCCAGCAGTGAGCAGTCTTCCTACAATGAGCAGTTCTTC. It codes for CASSEQSSYNEQFF.

This clone was detected only a few times. This chain connects TRBV10-3 to TRBJ1-2; the match to TRBD1 covers 8 bases. The CDR3 contains 15 residues. V was pared by 4 bases and J by 3 bases, with 7 bases of the junction left unmatched. Per the germline V gene, CDR1 is ENHRY and CDR2 is SYGVKD. The CDR3 DNA follows: TGTGCCATCAGTGCGCCGCCGACAGGGGACTATGGCTACACCTTC. Protein sequence: CAISAPPTGDYGYTF.

The genes are TRBV5-1 and TRBJ1-1; no clear D. Germline V gives CDR1 SGHRS, CDR2 YFSETQ. This CDR3 region has 14 residues. V gave up 0 bases and J gave up 2 bases, with 8 bases separating them. CDR3 sequence: CASSLVGDNTEAFF. DNA for the CDR3: TGCGCCAGCAGCTTGGTCGGAGACAACACTGAAGCTTTCTTT.

V and J are TRBV5-1 and TRBJ2-1; D may be TRBD2 (7 bases). The CDR3 extends over 16 amino acids. Germline V gene sequence: CDR1 SGHRS, CDR2 YFSETQ. Trimming pared 4 bases from V and 7 bases from J, leaving 21 bases between. CDR3 region: CASSLLGGAKRNEQFF. Here the CDR3 DNA reads TGCGCCAGCAGCCTACTGGGGGGGGCCAAAAGAAATGAGCAGTTCTTC.

The chain combines TRBV5-1 with TRBJ1-2; weak D call: TRBD1 (6 bases). Germline CDR1 and CDR2: SGHRS and YFSETQ. Trimming took off 6 bases at V and 8 bases at J, with 17 bases between the two ends. This CDR3 is 13 amino acids long. In nucleotides, the CDR3 is TGCGCCAGCACCCCGGACAGACTGTCGGGCTACACCTTC. It specifies CASTPDRLSGYTF.